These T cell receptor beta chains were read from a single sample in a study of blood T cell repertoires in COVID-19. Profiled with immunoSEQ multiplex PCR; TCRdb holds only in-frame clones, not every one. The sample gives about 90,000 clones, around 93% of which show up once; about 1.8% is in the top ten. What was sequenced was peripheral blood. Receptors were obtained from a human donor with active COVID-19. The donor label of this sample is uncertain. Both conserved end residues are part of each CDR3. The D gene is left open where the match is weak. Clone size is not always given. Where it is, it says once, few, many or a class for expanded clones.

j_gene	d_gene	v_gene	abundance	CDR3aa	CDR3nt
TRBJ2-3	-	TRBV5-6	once	CASSLIVPTSTDTQYF	TGTGCCAGCAGCTTGATTGTCCCGACTAGCACAGATACGCAGTATTTT
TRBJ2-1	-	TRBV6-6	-	CASRIGVNEQFF	TGTGCCAGCAGAATAGGGGTGAATGAGCAGTTCTTC
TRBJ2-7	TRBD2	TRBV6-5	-	CASSQGLADYEQYF	TGTGCCAGCAGTCAGGGACTAGCGGACTACGAGCAGTACTTC
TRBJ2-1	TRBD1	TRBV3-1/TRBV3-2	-	CASSQGTGRSGQFF	TGTGCCAGCAGCCAGGGGACAGGGAGAAGCGGGCAGTTCTTC
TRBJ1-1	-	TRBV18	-	CASSPPSVGDGEAFF	TGTGCCAGCTCACCACCGAGTGTAGGGGATGGTGAAGCTTTCTTT
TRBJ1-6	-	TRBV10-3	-	CAISEEGPPLHF	TGTGCCATCAGTGAAGAGGGCCCACCCCTCCACTTT
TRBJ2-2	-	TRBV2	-	CASGSFYGAGELFF	TGTGCCAGCGGTAGCTTCTATGGCGCCGGGGAGCTGTTTTTT
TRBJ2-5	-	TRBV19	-	CASSIDRETQYF	TGTGCCAGTAGTATAGACCGGGAGACCCAGTACTTC
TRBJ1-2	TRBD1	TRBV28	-	CASRGGIYGYTF	TGTGCCAGCAGAGGGGGCATTTATGGCTACACCTTC
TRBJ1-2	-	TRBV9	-	CASSVDYGGLAYGYTF	TGTGCCAGCAGCGTAGATTACGGGGGGCTGGCCTATGGCTACACCTTC
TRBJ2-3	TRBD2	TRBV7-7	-	CASSARGGGAEPDTQYF	TGTGCTAGCAGCGCCCGGGGGGGCGGAGCTGAACCAGATACGCAGTATTTT
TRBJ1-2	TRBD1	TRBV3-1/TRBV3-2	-	CASSQGDRGTYGYTF	TGTGCCAGCAGCCAAGGCGACAGGGGCACTTATGGCTACACCTTC
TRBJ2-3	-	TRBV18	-	CASSPTGDGTVYF	TGTGCCAGCTCACCAACGGGGGACGGGACGGTTTATTTT
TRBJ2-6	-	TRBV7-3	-	CASSYPGRSGANVLTF	TGTGCCAGCAGCTACCCTGGGCGCTCTGGGGCCAACGTCCTGACTTTC
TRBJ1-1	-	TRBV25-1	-	CASSHGVRDTEAFF	TGTGCCAGCAGTCACGGGGTGAGGGACACTGAAGCTTTCTTT
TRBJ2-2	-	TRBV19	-	CASSIRVSGELFF	TGTGCCAGTAGTATCAGGGTCTCCGGGGAGCTGTTTTTT
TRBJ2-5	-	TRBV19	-	CASSSYRDNGQETQYF	TGTGCCAGTAGTAGTTACCGGGACAACGGACAGGAGACCCAGTACTTC
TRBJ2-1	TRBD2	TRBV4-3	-	CASSYWTSGEDNEQFF	TGCGCCAGCAGCTACTGGACTAGCGGGGAGGACAATGAGCAGTTCTTC
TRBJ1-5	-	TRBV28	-	CASSRSSSVWFLGQPQHF	TGTGCCAGCAGCCGGAGTTCTTCAGTCTGGTTCCTGGGTCAGCCCCAGCATTTT
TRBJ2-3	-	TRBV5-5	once	CASSLVSTDTQYF	TGTGCCAGCAGCTTGGTAAGCACAGATACGCAGTATTTT
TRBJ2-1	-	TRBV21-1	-	CASSNKDFAYNEQFF	TGTGCCAGCAGCAATAAGGACTTTGCTTACAATGAGCAGTTCTTC
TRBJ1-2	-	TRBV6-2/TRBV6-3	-	CASSHDSQEERVYGYTF	TGTGCCAGCAGTCATGACAGTCAAGAAGAGCGGGTCTATGGCTACACCTTC
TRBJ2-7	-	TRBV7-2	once	CASSLSQGVSYEQYF	TGTGCCAGCAGCTTATCACAGGGTGTCTCCTACGAGCAGTACTTC
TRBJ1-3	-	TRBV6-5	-	CASRSSGNTIYF	TGTGCGTCGCGAAGCTCTGGAAACACCATATATTTT
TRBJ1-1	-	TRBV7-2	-	CASSLLGGPLEAFF	TGTGCCAGCAGCCTCCTAGGGGGTCCGCTCGAAGCTTTCTTT
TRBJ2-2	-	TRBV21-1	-	CASSKALNTDKGGNTGELFF	TGTGCCAGCAGCAAAGCCTTAAACACGGACAAGGGAGGAAACACCGGGGAGCTGTTTTTT
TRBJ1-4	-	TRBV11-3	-	CASSLIPLDGREREKLFF	TGTGCCAGCAGCTTAATCCCACTCGATGGGCGGGAACGTGAAAAACTGTTTTTT
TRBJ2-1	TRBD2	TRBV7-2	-	CASSDSTSGGLGDEQFF	TGTGCCAGCAGCGACTCCACTAGCGGGGGCCTGGGGGATGAGCAGTTCTTC
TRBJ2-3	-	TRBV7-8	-	CASSSTSRGSTDTQYF	TGTGCCAGCAGCTCCACCTCTAGAGGTAGCACAGATACGCAGTATTTT
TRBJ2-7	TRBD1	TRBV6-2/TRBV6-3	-	CASSYHGQGYEQYF	TGTGCCAGCAGTTACCACGGACAGGGGTACGAGCAGTACTTC
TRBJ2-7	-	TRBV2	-	CASRLTAQGGEQYF	TGTGCCAGCAGGTTAACAGCCCAGGGGGGCGAGCAGTACTTC
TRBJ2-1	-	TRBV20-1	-	CSATGGGEQFF	TGCAGTGCGACAGGCGGCGGTGAGCAGTTCTTC
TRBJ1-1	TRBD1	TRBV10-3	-	CAISTGRGQDTEAFF	TGTGCCATCAGTACGGGCAGGGGGCAGGACACTGAAGCTTTCTTT
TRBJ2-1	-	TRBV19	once	CASSIGGPGGAGNEQFF	TGTGCCAGTAGTATAGGAGGGCCGGGGGGCGCTGGTAATGAGCAGTTCTTC